This T cell receptor beta chain was recorded in a study of response to subunit inactivated influenza vaccine (dated by TCRdb to about 2018). The study in broad terms: Deep quantitative profiling of the T cell receptor repertoire was used in the study to follow responses to a trivalent subunit inactivated influenza vaccine. The investigation overall reported the following: It was suggested by the authors that each seasonal influenza vaccination may recruit only a limited number of new T cells.

Concerning this clonotype itself: The clone's antigen remains unknown. No quality values exist for individual bases; no much larger clone is one base distant.

The germline V gene gives CDR1 as SGHDN and CDR2 as FVKESK. V loses 6 bases, J loses 8 bases, and the germline ends lie 13 bases apart. Its CDR3 holds 12 amino acids, cysteine through phenylalanine. The CDR3 DNA has 36 bases and is translated from base 1. The library was obtained by RT-PCR. Sequencing instrument: Illumina HiSeq 2500. Clones were called with MiXCR by TCRdb after fastp trimmed the public reads at Q25, and only in-frame beta chains were retained. Entries are consolidated by CDR3 protein sequence, retaining the most common genes and DNA. Recorded for this sample are about 480,000 distinct CDR3 sequences; under 15% of them occurred a single time. The ten most abundant clones make up roughly 13% of the sample. The time point label, as the study defines it: approximately 45 days after influenza vaccine administration.

This material consisted of PBMCs from blood, taken more than 35 days after vaccination. The receptor comes from a man aged 50 or older who received an inactivated influenza vaccine. Donor details come from another sample of the same person, matched by shared clones. The V gene is TRBV14 and the J gene is TRBJ1-1; the best D guess is TRBD1, with 6 bases matching. The DNA sequence is TGTGCCAGCAGACTGTTGACAGGCGAAGCTTTCTTT. It translates to CASRLLTGEAFF.